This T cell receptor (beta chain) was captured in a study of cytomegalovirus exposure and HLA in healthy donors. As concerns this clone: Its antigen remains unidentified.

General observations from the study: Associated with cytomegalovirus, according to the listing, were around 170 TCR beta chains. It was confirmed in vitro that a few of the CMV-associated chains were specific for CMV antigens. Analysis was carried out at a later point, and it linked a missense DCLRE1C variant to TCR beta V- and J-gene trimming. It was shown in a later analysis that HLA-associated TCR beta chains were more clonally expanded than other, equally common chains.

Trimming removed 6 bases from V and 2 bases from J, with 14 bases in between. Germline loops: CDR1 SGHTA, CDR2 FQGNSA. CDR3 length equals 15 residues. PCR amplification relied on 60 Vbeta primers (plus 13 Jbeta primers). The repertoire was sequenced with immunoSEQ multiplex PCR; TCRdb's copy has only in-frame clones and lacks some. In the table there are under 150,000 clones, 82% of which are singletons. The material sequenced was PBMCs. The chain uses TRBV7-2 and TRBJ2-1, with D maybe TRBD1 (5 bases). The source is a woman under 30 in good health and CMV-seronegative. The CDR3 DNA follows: TGTGCCAGCAGACTAAACACAGGCACCTACAATGAGCAGTTCTTC. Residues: CASRLNTGTYNEQFF.